The 24 T cell receptor beta chains listed next were all sequenced from one sample in a study of cytomegalovirus exposure and HLA in healthy donors. This PCR relied on a set of 60 Vbeta primers and 13 Jbeta primers. Method: immunoSEQ multiplex PCR; TCRdb's copy keeps in-frame clones and lacks some. The data contain about 120,000 clones, 81% of them singletons. The sample comprised PBMCs. These receptors came from a woman aged 40 to 49 in good health and CMV-seronegative.

The rearrangement links TRBV7-2 to TRBJ2-7; 8 nucleotides line up with TRBD1. V gave up 4 bases and J gave up 1 base; unmatched junction bases: 9. This CDR3 region has 16 residues. Looked up from germline, CDR1 is SGHTA and CDR2 is FQGNSA. Here the CDR3 reads CASSSNSGQASYEQYF. CDR3 coding DNA: TGTGCCAGCAGCTCAAATTCGGGACAGGCGTCCTACGAGCAGTACTTC.

The V call is TRBV7-2, the J call TRBJ2-7; 8 nucleotides line up with TRBD1. This CDR3 spans 18 amino acids. After removal of 4 bases from V and 0 bases from J, the junction contained 14 bases not matched to a gene. Germline V lookup: CDR1 SGHTA, CDR2 FQGNSA. As DNA, the CDR3 is TGTGCCAGCAGCTCCCTTACCGGGACAGGTGTGAGCTCCTACGAGCAGTACTTC. Translating it yields CASSSLTGTGVSSYEQYF.

J is TRBJ2-3 and V is TRBV4-1; D remains unclear. CDR1 is MGHRA, CDR2 YSYEKL, per germline. Trimming shortened V by 2 bases and J by 0 bases, and 12 bases separated the two germline ends. The CDR3 sequence is 16 residues long. The CDR3 sequence is CASSQTAFESTDTQYF. As DNA, the CDR3 is TGCGCCAGCAGCCAAACCGCTTTCGAGAGCACAGATACGCAGTATTTT.

The chain uses TRBV6-6 and TRBJ2-2, with 7 bases matching TRBD2. Germline trimming cut 5 bases from V and 6 bases from J; bases unmatched to any gene: 12. The V gene's germline CDR1 is MNHNY and CDR2 SVGAGI (reference sequence). The CDR3 extends over 16 amino acids. CDR3 bases: TGTGCCAGCAGTCCCCCTGGGCGGGGAGGGTCCGGGGAGCTGTTTTTT. The encoded protein is CASSPPGRGGSGELFF.

The chain uses TRBV14 and TRBJ1-1, with a tentative D call TRBD1 (5 bases). Germline assignment: CDR1 SGHDN and CDR2 FVKESK. V was clipped by 1 base and J by 0 bases, with 9 bases between them. CDR3 size: 15 residues. This CDR3 reads CASSQGQRLNTEAFF. The CDR3, as DNA: TGTGCCAGCAGCCAAGGACAGAGATTGAACACTGAAGCTTTCTTT.

The rearrangement links TRBV5-4 to TRBJ1-5; 9 positions agree with TRBD1. The CDR3 sequence is 14 residues long. Per germline, CDR1 SGHNT and CDR2 YYREEE (reference sequence). J was trimmed by 4 bases and V by 4 bases; bases with no gene match: 3. The CDR3 sequence is CASSTGTGNQPQHF. For the CDR3, the DNA is TGTGCCAGCAGCACTGGGACAGGGAATCAGCCCCAGCATTTT. Full variable domain (missing parts from reference TRBV5-4 and TRBJ1-5): ETGVTQSPTHLIKTRGQQVTLRCSSQSGHNTVSWYQQALGQGPQFIFQYYREEENGRGNFPPRFSGLQFPNYSSELNVNALELDDSALYLCASSTGTGNQPQHFGDGTRLSIL.

This clone was seen ten or more times. The J gene is TRBJ1-1, the V gene TRBV28; 9 bases match TRBD1. The junction had 11 bases not matched to a gene; V was cut back by 5 bases and J by 7 bases. The CDR3 has 15 amino acids. Germline V CDR1 and CDR2: MDHEN, SYDVKM. CDR3 in amino acids: CASSPPMTGGFEAFF. The CDR3 DNA follows: TGTGCCAGCAGTCCCCCCATGACAGGGGGTTTTGAAGCTTTCTTT.

The chain combines TRBV28 with TRBJ2-1; TRBD2 matches at 12 bases. The ends lost 3 bases at V and 8 bases at J; junction bases unmatched: 17. The CDR3 runs 19 residues. Germline V gives CDR1 MDHEN, CDR2 SYDVKM. Written as DNA, the CDR3 is TGTGCCAGCAGTTTTCAGGGTCGGCTAGCGGGAGGGCCTCGCGATGAGCAGTTCTTC. Amino acid sequence: CASSFQGRLAGGPRDEQFF.

The genes are TRBV7-9 and TRBJ1-4; possible D gene TRBD1, 5 bases. V lost 1 base, J lost 13 bases, and 10 bases lay in between. From germline, CDR1 is SEHNR and CDR2 FQNEAQ (reference sequence). The CDR3 runs to 12 residues. DNA of the CDR3: TGTGCCAGCAGCTTAGATCCAGGGCGACTGTTTTTT. Encoded protein: CASSLDPGRLFF. The variable domain in full, completed from reference TRBV7-9 and TRBJ1-4, reads DTGVSQNPRHKITKRGQNVTFRCDPISEHNRLYWYRQTLGQGPEFLTYFQNEAQLEKSRLLSDRFSAERPKGSFSTLEIQRTEQGDSAMYLCASSLDPGRLFFGSGTQLSVL.

The chain combines TRBV7-9 with TRBJ2-3, with 8 positions matching TRBD1. Germline CDR1 is SEHNR and CDR2 is FQNEAQ (reference sequence). The CDR3 totals 15 residues. With 8 bases clipped from V and 5 bases from J, the junction kept 12 bases outside the gene matches. The CDR3 here is CASSRWAGGVDTQYF. DNA for the CDR3: TGTGCCAGCTCGAGATGGGCAGGGGGCGTAGATACGCAGTATTTT.

The CDR3: CAISGQVDYGYTF. The CDR3 nucleotides are TGTGCCATCAGCGGACAGGTGGACTATGGCTACACCTTC. The chain couples TRBV10-3 to TRBJ1-2, with 7 bases identical to TRBD1. This CDR3 comprises 13 residues. Germline-derived CDR1 and CDR2 are ENHRY and SYGVKD. The trim removed 6 bases at V and 3 bases at J, leaving 4 bases unmatched.

The rearrangement uses TRBV6-5 and TRBJ2-7, with 8 nucleotides matching TRBD1. Germline loops: CDR1 MNHEY, CDR2 SVGAGI. The V segment lost 2 bases and the J segment 0 bases; nucleotides outside the gene matches: 3. The CDR3 runs to 15 residues. The CDR3 reads CASSYDGQGSYEQYF. The CDR3 coding sequence is TGTGCCAGCAGTTACGATGGACAGGGCTCCTACGAGCAGTACTTC.

The chain employs TRBV4-1 and TRBJ1-3, with D unclear. V lost 0 bases to trimming and J lost 1 base, with 13 bases between them. The CDR3 has 17 residues. Germline V gene lookup returns CDR1 MGHRA and CDR2 YSYEKL. CDR3: CASSQDPTGGSGNTIYF. DNA for the CDR3: TGCGCCAGCAGCCAAGACCCCACCGGAGGGTCTGGAAACACCATATATTTT.

The chain couples TRBV27 to TRBJ2-7; 9 bases are a match to TRBD1. Germline assignment: CDR1 MNHEY and CDR2 SMNVEV (reference sequence). V was pared by 7 bases and J by 3 bases, with 7 bases of the junction left unmatched. The length of the CDR3 is 14 residues. The DNA of the CDR3 is TGTGCCAGCATTAAAGACAGGGGGGTCTACGAGCAGTACTTC. Its protein product is CASIKDRGVYEQYF.

This clone came up a few times. The chain links TRBV5-4 to TRBJ1-1; TRBD1 aligns across 9 bases. CDR1 is SGHNT, CDR2 YYREEE, per germline (reference sequence). V gave up 4 bases and J gave up 6 bases; unmatched junction bases: 10. This CDR3 spans 15 amino acids. CDR3 sequence reads: CASSSLTGGRSEAFF. The CDR3 DNA follows: TGTGCCAGCAGCAGCCTCACAGGGGGCCGCTCTGAAGCTTTCTTT. Complete variable domain (other parts from reference TRBV5-4 and TRBJ1-1): ETGVTQSPTHLIKTRGQQVTLRCSSQSGHNTVSWYQQALGQGPQFIFQYYREEENGRGNFPPRFSGLQFPNYSSELNVNALELDDSALYLCASSSLTGGRSEAFFGQGTRLTVV.

The V call is TRBV30, the J call TRBJ2-7, with 13 bases matching TRBD2. V lost 3 bases, J lost 6 bases, and 5 bases stayed unmatched. Germline V lookup: CDR1 GTSNPN, CDR2 SVGIG (reference sequence). The CDR3 has 14 residues. CDR3 nucleotide sequence: TGTGCCTGGAGCCCGTGGACTAGCGGGGGCGAGCAGTACTTC. It encodes CAWSPWTSGGEQYF.

This chain joins TRBV27 and TRBJ1-4; tentative D call: TRBD1 (6 bases). V was trimmed by 4 bases and J by 5 bases, leaving 11 bases between them. The CDR3 length is 14 residues. The germline CDR1 and CDR2 sequences are MNHEY and SMNVEV (reference sequence). CDR3 in DNA: TGTGCCAGCAGTTCTCAGGGGCGCAATGAAAAACTGTTTTTT. Protein: CASSSQGRNEKLFF. Full variable domain (missing parts from reference TRBV27 and TRBJ1-4): EAQVTQNPRYLITVTGKKLTVTCSQNMNHEYMSWYRQDPGLGLRQIYYSMNVEVTDKGDVPEGYKVSRKEKRNFPLILESPSPNQTSLYFCASSSQGRNEKLFFGSGTQLSVL.

This chain uses TRBV7-9 with TRBJ2-7; no reliable D call. CDR1 SEHNR and CDR2 FQNEAQ come from the germline V gene (reference sequence). V was trimmed by 5 bases and J by 2 bases, leaving 13 bases between them. This CDR3 is built from 14 residues. This CDR3 reads CASSPSGSTYEQYF. In DNA form, the CDR3 reads TGTGCCAGCAGCCCGTCCGGGTCAACCTACGAGCAGTACTTC.

The chain uses TRBV18 and TRBJ2-3, with 9 bases identical to TRBD2. Germline lookup yields CDR1 KGHSH and CDR2 LQKENI. V lost 3 bases to trimming and J lost 4 bases; unmatched junction nucleotides: 11. CDR3 length: 17 residues. CDR3 in DNA: TGTGCCAGCTCACCCGACGCCAGCGGGGGGCAGGCAGATACGCAGTATTTT. It is translated as CASSPDASGGQADTQYF. Supplemented by reference TRBV18 and TRBJ2-3, the full variable domain reads NAGVMQNPRHLVRRRGQEARLRCSPMKGHSHVYWYRQLPEEGLKFMVYLQKENIIDESGMPKERFSAEFPKEGPSILRIQQVVRGDSAAYFCASSPDASGGQADTQYFGPGTRLTVL.

CDR3 protein: CASRNPGTVNTEAFF. CDR3 nucleotide sequence: TGTGCCAGCAGAAACCCCGGGACAGTTAACACTGAAGCTTTCTTT. The chain couples TRBV5-4 to TRBJ1-1; TRBD1 aligns across 7 bases. The length of the CDR3 is 15 residues. Trimming took 5 bases from V and 2 from J; bases not matched to a gene: 9. Germline V lookup: CDR1 SGHNT, CDR2 YYREEE (reference sequence).

This clone has a single count. The chain is built from TRBV11-2 and TRBJ1-2; D not resolved. Germline CDR1 and CDR2: SGHAT and FQNNGV. Deletions cut 0 bases from V and 9 bases from J, with 17 bases between. This CDR3 is 15 amino acids long. In nucleotides, the CDR3 is TGTGCCAGCAGCTTAGATCTTATTAGCGCGAATAGCTACACCTTC. Protein product: CASSLDLISANSYTF.

J is TRBJ2-2 and V is TRBV13; 12 bases are shared with TRBD2. Unmatched junction bases numbered 3, after V lost 5 bases and J lost 2 bases. The CDR3 is 16 residues long. From germline, CDR1 is PRHDT and CDR2 FYEKMQ (reference sequence). This CDR3 reads CASSQGLAGNTGELFF. Written as DNA, the CDR3 is TGTGCCAGCAGCCAGGGACTAGCGGGTAACACCGGGGAGCTGTTTTTT. The full variable domain, in which reference TRBV13 and TRBJ2-2 provide the parts outside the CDR3, is AAGVIQSPRHLIKEKRETATLKCYPIPRHDTVYWYQQGPGQDPQFLISFYEKMQSDKGSIPDRFSAQQFSDYHSELNMSSLELGDSALYFCASSQGLAGNTGELFFGEGSRLTVL.

The DNA for the CDR3 is TGTGCCAGCAGTGACTCGGCCTTCACTGAAGCTTTCTTT. Protein: CASSDSAFTEAFF. V gene TRBV6-4 combines with J gene TRBJ1-1; no definite D call. V lost 0 bases and J lost 4, with 6 bases in between. CDR3 length: 13 amino acids. In germline, CDR1 is MRHNA, CDR2 SNTAGT.

The chain recombines TRBV13 with TRBJ2-7; a weak D match, TRBD1 (6 bases). CDR3 length: 14 amino acids. V was clipped by 0 bases and J by 6 bases, with 12 bases between them. Germline V gene data show CDR1 as PRHDT and CDR2 as FYEKMQ (reference sequence). The CDR3 spells CASSLGGQPREQYF. The CDR3 region has the DNA TGTGCCAGCAGCTTAGGAGGACAGCCCCGCGAGCAGTACTTC.